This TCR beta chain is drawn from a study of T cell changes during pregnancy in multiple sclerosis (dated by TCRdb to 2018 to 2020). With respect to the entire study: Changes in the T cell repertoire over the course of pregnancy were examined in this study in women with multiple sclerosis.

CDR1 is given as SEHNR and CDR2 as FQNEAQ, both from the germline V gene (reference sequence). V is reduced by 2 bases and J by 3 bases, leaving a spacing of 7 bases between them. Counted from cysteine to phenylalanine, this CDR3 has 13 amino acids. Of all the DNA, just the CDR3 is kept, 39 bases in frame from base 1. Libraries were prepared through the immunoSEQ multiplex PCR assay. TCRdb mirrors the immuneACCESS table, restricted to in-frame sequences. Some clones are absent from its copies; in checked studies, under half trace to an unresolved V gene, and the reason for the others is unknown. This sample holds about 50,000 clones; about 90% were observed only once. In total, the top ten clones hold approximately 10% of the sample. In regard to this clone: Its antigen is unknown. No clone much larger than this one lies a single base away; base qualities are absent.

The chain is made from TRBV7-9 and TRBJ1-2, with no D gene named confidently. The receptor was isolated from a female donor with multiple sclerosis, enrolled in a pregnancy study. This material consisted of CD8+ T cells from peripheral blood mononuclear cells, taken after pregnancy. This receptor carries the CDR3 CASSLQSHYGYTF. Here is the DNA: TGTGCCAGCAGCTTACAGTCTCACTATGGCTACACCTTC.